This T cell receptor (beta chain) comes out of a study of blood T cell repertoires in COVID-19. The CDR3 extends over 14 amino acids. Trimming took 5 bases from V and 5 from J; bases not matched to a gene: 6. The germline CDR1 and CDR2 sequences are ENHRY and SYGVKD. The assay was immunoSEQ multiplex PCR, and TCRdb's table has in-frame clones only and misses some. The sample carries over 200,000 clones, approximately 92% recorded once. The specimen was peripheral blood. This clonotype originated in a person aged 18 to 30 with COVID-19, enrolled during active disease. The chain links TRBV10-3 to TRBJ1-2, with 9 nucleotides matching TRBD1. CDR3 bases: TGTGCCATCAGTCCACAGGGGGCGGGGTATGGCTACACCTTC. Amino acid sequence: CAISPQGAGYGYTF.